These 18 T cell receptor beta chains originate from one sample sequenced in a study of T cells in women clearing cervical HPV infection. TCRdb's copy holds only in-frame clones and misses some; the assay was immunoSEQ multiplex PCR. The sample table includes about 44,000 clones. Sequencing was performed on blood buffy coat. These receptors were obtained from a woman between 18 and 69 years old with a cervical HPV16 infection that either progressed to CIN3+ or cleared (not recorded which).

As for this clone: The read ends 3 residues shy of where the CDR3 ends; the end is completed using the germline J gene. The chain carries TRBV18 and TRBJ1-2, with 7 bases aligning to TRBD1. Losses at the gene ends were 1 base for V and 4 bases for J; bases not matched to a gene: 9. The CDR3 covers 16 residues. CDR1 KGHSH and CDR2 LQKENI come from the germline V gene. Here the CDR3 reads CASSPRGSRDSYGYTF. The CDR3 DNA, read in part, is TGTGCCAGCTCACCACGGGGATCAAGGGACAGCTATGGC.

With regard to this clone: The CDR3 end is not reached by the read, which stops 3 residues before it; the germline J gene fills it in. The chain recombines TRBV2 with TRBJ2-7, with 9 bases fitting TRBD1. CDR1 and CDR2 (germline): SNHLY, FYNNEI. This CDR3 is built from 16 residues. Trimming at V came to 6 bases and at J to 2 bases, leaving 11 bases not matched to a gene. Here the CDR3 reads CASSADPGQGTYEQYF. The covered CDR3 bases are TGTGCCAGCAGCGCTGATCCGGGACAGGGAACCTACGAG.

A remark on this clone: The read terminates 3 residues before the CDR3 end, so the remaining end is supplied by the germline J gene. The V call is TRBV5-1, the J call TRBJ1-6, with D hard to call. The CDR3 length is 14 residues. The germline V gene encodes CDR1 SGHRS and CDR2 YFSETQ. Trimming stripped 0 bases from V and 7 bases from J, with 8 bases between. The CDR3 DNA, read in part, is TGCGCCAGCAGCTTGGAGGCCGAAAATTCACCC. It yields the protein CASSLEAENSP. The CDR3 as a whole reads CASSLEAENSPLHF.

Points on this clone: The observed sequence ends 3 residues before the CDR3 terminus, with the missing tail filled in from the germline J gene. This chain connects TRBV30 to TRBJ1-2; a possible D gene is TRBD1 (6 bases). Looked up from germline, CDR1 is GTSNPN and CDR2 is SVGIG (reference sequence). CDR3 size: 14 residues. Trimming removed 4 bases from V and 4 bases from J, with 16 bases in between. Partial CDR3 DNA: TGTGCCTGGATGAATGGGGGCGACGCCTATGGC. Translating gives CAWMNGGDAYG. The entire CDR3 protein is CAWMNGGDAYGYTF.

Of note for this clone: The CDR3 end lies 3 residues beyond the end of the read and is filled in from the germline J gene. The chain links TRBV6-1 to TRBJ2-5, with 8 bases fitting TRBD2. This CDR3 is 16 amino acids long. With V trimmed by 4 bases and J by 2 bases, 9 bases remained unmatched. CDR1 and CDR2 (germline): MNHNS, SASEGT. The sequenced CDR3 bases are TGTGCCAGCAGTGGGTTGCGGGGGGCGGGTCAAGAGACC. Protein sequence: CASSGLRGAGQET. The full CDR3 reads CASSGLRGAGQETQYF.

For this clone: With the read ending 3 residues before the CDR3 end, the germline J gene is used to fill in that end. The chain couples TRBV13 to TRBJ2-4; tentative D call: TRBD2 (5 bases). Germline CDR1 PRHDT, CDR2 FYEKMQ (reference sequence). The CDR3 runs 15 residues. Here the CDR3 reads CASSSLGLANNDQYF. The CDR3 bases that were read are TGTGCCAGCAGCTCCTTAGGGCTAGCTAACAATGAT.

The CDR3 reads CASSIVSEADTQYF. CDR3 bases read: TGTGCCAGTAGTATAGTTTCCGAGGCAGATACG. The rearrangement links TRBV19 to TRBJ2-3; D ambiguous. The missing CDR3 end, 3 residues past where the read stops, is filled in from the germline J gene. Trimming stripped 1 base from V and 4 bases from J, with 9 bases between. The CDR3 loop spans 14 amino acids. The germline V gene has CDR1 LNHDA and CDR2 SQIVND (reference sequence). Supplemented by reference TRBV19 and TRBJ2-3, the full variable domain reads DGGITQSPKYLFRKEGQNVTLSCEQNLNHDAMYWYRQDPGQGLRLIYYSQIVNDFQKGDIAEGYSVSREKKESFPLTVTSAQKNPTAFYLCASSIVSEADTQYFGPGTRLTVL.

According to its frequency, this clone is medium-sized. The CDR3 end lies 3 residues beyond the end of the read and is filled in from the germline J gene. The chain links TRBV28 to TRBJ2-7, with 10 bases identical to TRBD2. V lost 6 bases to trimming and J lost 3 bases; unmatched junction nucleotides: 17. Germline V gives CDR1 MDHEN, CDR2 SYDVKM. This CDR3 is built from 18 residues. The CDR3 protein is CASSPSGRGVSLFYEQYF. CDR3 DNA, as far as it was read: TGTGCCAGCAGCCCTAGCGGGAGAGGGGTCTCTCTTTTCTACGAG.

For this clone: From the germline J gene comes the end of the CDR3, since the read stops 3 residues before it. The genes are TRBV7-9 and TRBJ2-7; 13 bases map to TRBD2. Germline trimming cut 5 bases from V and 4 bases from J; bases unmatched to any gene: 5. Germline V gene sequence: CDR1 SEHNR, CDR2 FQNEAQ (reference sequence). The CDR3 has 15 residues. CDR3 sequence: CASSAGTSGIYEQYF. The CDR3 bases that were read are TGTGCCAGCAGCGCCGGGACTAGCGGGATATACGAG.

The sequenced part of the CDR3 DNA is TGCGCCAGCCTAACGGAGGGGGGGAGGGGTGAAAAA. Protein product: CASLTEGGRGEK. The entire CDR3 protein reads CASLTEGGRGEKLFF. The chain recombines TRBV23-1 with TRBJ1-4; TRBD1 might be the D (6 bases). The CDR3 end falls 3 residues outside the read, so it is completed with the germline J gene. TRBV23-1 is designated an ORF whose function remains uncertain. The V end lost 8 bases, the J end lost 7 bases, and 20 bases lay between the germline ends. The CDR3 has 15 residues.

As to this clone: Its ends do not fully match the called genes, so a read error is possible. The CDR3 extends 3 residues past the end of the read, so its final part is completed from the germline J gene. The same CDR3 arises from other DNA sequences in this sample as well. The chain carries TRBV7-2 and TRBJ1-3, with a possible D match to TRBD1 (5 bases). Germline V gene data show CDR1 as SGHTA and CDR2 as FQGNSA. The CDR3 runs 15 residues. CDR3 loop: CASSLARGSGNTIYF. CDR3 bases read: TGTGCCAGCAGCTTAGCGCGGGGCTCTGGAAACACT.

Regarding this clone: The CDR3 end lies 3 residues beyond the end of the read and is filled in from the germline J gene. The gene calls are TRBV2 and TRBJ1-1; D perhaps matches TRBD1 (5 bases). There are 14 residues in the CDR3. The germline V gene has CDR1 SNHLY and CDR2 FYNNEI. Trimming left V 9 bases short and J 0 bases short, with 14 bases between. The CDR3 sequence is CARRGTGMNTEAFF. The sequenced part of the CDR3 DNA is TGTGCCAGGCGGGGGACTGGGATGAACACTGAA.

Remarks on this clone: The CDR3 goes on 3 residues after the read ends, and that part is filled in from the germline J gene. This chain links TRBV19 with TRBJ1-4, with TRBD1 matching 7 bases. This CDR3 spans 13 amino acids. V was clipped by 4 bases and J by 4 bases; unmatched bases: 0. Germline values: CDR1 LNHDA, CDR2 SQIVND (reference sequence). The CDR3 sequence: CASSTGGNEKLFF. The covered CDR3 bases are TGTGCCAGTAGTACAGGGGGTAATGAAAAA. Together with reference TRBV19 and TRBJ1-4, the CDR3 gives the full variable domain: DGGITQSPKYLFRKEGQNVTLSCEQNLNHDAMYWYRQDPGQGLRLIYYSQIVNDFQKGDIAEGYSVSREKKESFPLTVTSAQKNPTAFYLCASSTGGNEKLFFGSGTQLSVL.

With respect to this clone: The sequenced fragment ends 3 residues before the CDR3 boundary, so the rest is inferred from the germline J gene. This sequence joins TRBV11-2 and TRBJ1-4; weak D call: TRBD1 (5 bases). The CDR3 sequence is 15 residues long. CDR1 is SGHAT and CDR2 is FQNNGV in the germline V gene. Here the CDR3 reads CASSRGQIYNSPLFF. The covered CDR3 bases are TGTGCCAGCAGCCGCGGACAAATATATAATTCACCA.

Points on this clone: The CDR3 goes on 3 residues after the read ends, and that part is filled in from the germline J gene. This chain joins TRBV20-1 and TRBJ2-1; the D gene is possibly TRBD1 (5 bases). The CDR3 has 13 residues. Per germline, CDR1 DFQATT and CDR2 SNEGSKA (reference sequence). The germline V and J ends were trimmed by 3 bases and 7 bases, with 13 bases remaining between them. The sequenced part of the CDR3 DNA is TGCAGTGCTAGGGGGCCCCACTTAAATGAG. Protein product: CSARGPHLNE. The whole CDR3 reads CSARGPHLNEQFF.

Worth noting for this clone: The read gets to within 3 residues of the CDR3 end, and the germline J gene fills in the rest. The chain joins TRBV6-1 to TRBJ1-2; possibly TRBD1 for D (6 bases). Germline assignment: CDR1 MNHNS and CDR2 SASEGT. Trimming cost V 0 bases and J 4 bases, with 15 bases left between them. The CDR3 covers 16 residues. CDR3 loop: CASSEAVPGAGYGYTF. The part of the CDR3 DNA that was read is TGTGCCAGCAGTGAAGCGGTACCAGGGGCGGGCTATGGC.

Remarks on this clone: The CDR3 extends 3 residues past the end of the read, so its final part is completed from the germline J gene. The J gene is TRBJ1-1, the V gene TRBV18, with D possibly TRBD1 on 5 matching bases. The germline V and J ends were trimmed by 1 base and 4 bases, with 7 bases remaining between them. CDR1 and CDR2 (germline): KGHSH, LQKENI. This CDR3 comprises 13 residues. The CDR3 is CASSPQGFTEAFF. CDR3 DNA (partial): TGTGCCAGCTCACCACAGGGGTTCACTGAA.

CDR3 DNA (partial): TGTGCCAGCAAGGGGACAGGGGACGATAGCAATCAGCCC. It is translated as CASKGTGDDSNQP. The CDR3, in full, reads CASKGTGDDSNQPQHF. The rearrangement uses TRBV6-4 and TRBJ1-5; the match to TRBD1 covers 10 bases. Coverage ceases 3 residues before the CDR3 finishes, and the germline J gene fills in the end. Germline V CDR1 and CDR2: MRHNA, SNTAGT. V lost 7 bases to trimming and J lost 0 bases; unmatched junction nucleotides: 6. This CDR3 has 16 residues.